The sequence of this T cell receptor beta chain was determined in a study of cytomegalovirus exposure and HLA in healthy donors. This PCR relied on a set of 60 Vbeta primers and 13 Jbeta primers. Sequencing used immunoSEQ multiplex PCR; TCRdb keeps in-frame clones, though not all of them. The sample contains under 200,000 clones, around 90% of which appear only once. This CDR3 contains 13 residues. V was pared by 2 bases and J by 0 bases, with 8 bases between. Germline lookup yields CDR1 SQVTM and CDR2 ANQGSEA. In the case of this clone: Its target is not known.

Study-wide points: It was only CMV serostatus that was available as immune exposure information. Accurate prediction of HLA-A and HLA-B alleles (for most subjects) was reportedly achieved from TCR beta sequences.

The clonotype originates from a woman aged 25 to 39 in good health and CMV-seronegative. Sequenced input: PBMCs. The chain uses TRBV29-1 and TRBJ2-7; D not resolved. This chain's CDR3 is CSVEQSSSYEQYF. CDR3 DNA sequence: TGCAGCGTTGAACAATCGAGCTCCTACGAGCAGTACTTC.